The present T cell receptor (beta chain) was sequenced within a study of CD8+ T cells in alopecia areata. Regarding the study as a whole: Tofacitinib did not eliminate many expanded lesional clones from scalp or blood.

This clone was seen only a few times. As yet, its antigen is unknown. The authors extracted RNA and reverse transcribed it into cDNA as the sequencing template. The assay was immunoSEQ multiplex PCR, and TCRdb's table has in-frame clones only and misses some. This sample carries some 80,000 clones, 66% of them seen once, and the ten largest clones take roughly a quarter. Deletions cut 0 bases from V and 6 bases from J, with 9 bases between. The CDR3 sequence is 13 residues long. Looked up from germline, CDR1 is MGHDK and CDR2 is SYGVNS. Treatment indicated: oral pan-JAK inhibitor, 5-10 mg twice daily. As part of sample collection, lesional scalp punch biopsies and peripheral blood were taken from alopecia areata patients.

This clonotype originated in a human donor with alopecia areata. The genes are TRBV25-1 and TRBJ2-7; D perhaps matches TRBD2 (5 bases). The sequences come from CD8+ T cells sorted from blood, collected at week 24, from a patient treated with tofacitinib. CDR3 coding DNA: TGTGCCAGCAGTGAATATCTGGGGAGCGAGCAGTACTTC. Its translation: CASSEYLGSEQYF.